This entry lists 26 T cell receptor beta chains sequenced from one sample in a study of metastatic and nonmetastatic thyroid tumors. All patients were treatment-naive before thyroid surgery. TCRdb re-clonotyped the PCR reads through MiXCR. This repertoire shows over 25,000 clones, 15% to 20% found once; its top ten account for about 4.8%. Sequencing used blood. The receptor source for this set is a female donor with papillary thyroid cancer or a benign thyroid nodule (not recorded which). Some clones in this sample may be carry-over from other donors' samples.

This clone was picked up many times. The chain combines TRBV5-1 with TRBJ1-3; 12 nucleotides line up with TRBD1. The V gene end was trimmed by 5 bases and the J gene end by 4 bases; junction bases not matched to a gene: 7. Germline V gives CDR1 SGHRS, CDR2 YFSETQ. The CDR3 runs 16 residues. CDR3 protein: CASSPGTGGIGNTIYF. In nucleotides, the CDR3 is TGCGCCAGCAGTCCCGGGACAGGGGGCATCGGAAACACCATATATTTT. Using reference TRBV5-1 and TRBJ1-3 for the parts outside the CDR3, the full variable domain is KAGVTQTPRYLIKTRGQQVTLSCSPISGHRSVSWYQQTPGQGLQFLFEYFSETQRNKGNFPGRFSGRQFSNSRSEMNVSTLELGDSALYLCASSPGTGGIGNTIYFGEGSWLTVV.

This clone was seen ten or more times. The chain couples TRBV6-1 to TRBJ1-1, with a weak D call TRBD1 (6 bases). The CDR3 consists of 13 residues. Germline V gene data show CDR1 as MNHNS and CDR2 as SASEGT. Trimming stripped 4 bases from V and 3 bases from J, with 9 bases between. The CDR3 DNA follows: TGTGCCAGCAGTGGAACAGGGTACACTGAAGCTTTCTTT. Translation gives CASSGTGYTEAFF.

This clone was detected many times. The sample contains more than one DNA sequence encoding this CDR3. CDR3 in amino acids: CASSLYNQPQHF. CDR3 bases: TGTGCCAGCAGCCTCTACAATCAGCCCCAGCATTTT. The chain joins TRBV28 to TRBJ1-5; no clear D. Trimming removed 6 bases at V and 3 bases at J, with 6 bases between. Germline V gene lookup returns CDR1 MDHEN and CDR2 SYDVKM. The CDR3 length is 12 residues.

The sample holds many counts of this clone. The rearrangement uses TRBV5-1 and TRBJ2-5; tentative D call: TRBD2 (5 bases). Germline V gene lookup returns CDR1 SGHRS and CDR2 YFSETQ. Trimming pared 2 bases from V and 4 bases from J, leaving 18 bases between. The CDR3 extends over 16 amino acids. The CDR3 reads CASSLGSVSARETQYF. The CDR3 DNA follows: TGCGCCAGCAGCTTAGGGAGCGTTTCCGCAAGAGAGACCCAGTACTTC.

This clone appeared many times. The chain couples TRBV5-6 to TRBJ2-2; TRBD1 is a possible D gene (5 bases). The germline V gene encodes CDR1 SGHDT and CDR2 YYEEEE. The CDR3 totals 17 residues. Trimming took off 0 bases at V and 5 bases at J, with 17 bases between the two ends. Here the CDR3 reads CASSLVIRQLETGELFF. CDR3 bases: TGTGCCAGCAGCTTGGTTATCCGACAGCTAGAGACCGGGGAGCTGTTTTTT.

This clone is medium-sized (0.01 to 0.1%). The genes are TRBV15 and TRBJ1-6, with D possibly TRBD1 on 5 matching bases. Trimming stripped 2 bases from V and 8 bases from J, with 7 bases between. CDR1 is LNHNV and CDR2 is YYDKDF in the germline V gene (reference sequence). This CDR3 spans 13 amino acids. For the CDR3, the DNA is TGTGCCACCAGCAGACAGGGTGATTCACCCCTCCACTTT. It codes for CATSRQGDSPLHF.

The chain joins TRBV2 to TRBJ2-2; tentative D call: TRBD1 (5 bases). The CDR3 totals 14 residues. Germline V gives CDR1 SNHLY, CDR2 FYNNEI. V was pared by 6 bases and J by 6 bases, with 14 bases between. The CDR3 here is CASSLVKGSGELFF. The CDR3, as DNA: TGTGCCAGCAGCCTCGTGAAGGGGTCCGGGGAGCTGTTTTTT.

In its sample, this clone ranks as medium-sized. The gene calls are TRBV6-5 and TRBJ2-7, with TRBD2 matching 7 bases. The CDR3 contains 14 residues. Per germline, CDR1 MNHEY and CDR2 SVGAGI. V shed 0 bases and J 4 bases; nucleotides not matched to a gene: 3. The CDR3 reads CASSYSGEGYEQYF. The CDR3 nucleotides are TGTGCCAGCAGTTACTCAGGGGAGGGATACGAGCAGTACTTC.

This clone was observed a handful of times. CDR3 sequence reads: CASSPPGQSDDIQYF. The CDR3 DNA follows: TGTGCCAGCAGCCCCCCGGGACAATCTGATGACATTCAGTACTTC. The chain combines TRBV5-4 with TRBJ2-4; D is perhaps TRBD1 (6 bases). Trimming left V 4 bases short and J 8 bases short, with 19 bases between. The length of the CDR3 is 15 residues. CDR1 SGHNT and CDR2 YYREEE come from the germline V gene (reference sequence).

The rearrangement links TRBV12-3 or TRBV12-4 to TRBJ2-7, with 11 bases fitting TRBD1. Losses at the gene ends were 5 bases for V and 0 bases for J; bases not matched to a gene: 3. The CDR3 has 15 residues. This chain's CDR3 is CASSPGQGASYEQYF. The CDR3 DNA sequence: TGTGCCAGCAGTCCTGGACAGGGGGCCTCCTACGAGCAGTACTTC.

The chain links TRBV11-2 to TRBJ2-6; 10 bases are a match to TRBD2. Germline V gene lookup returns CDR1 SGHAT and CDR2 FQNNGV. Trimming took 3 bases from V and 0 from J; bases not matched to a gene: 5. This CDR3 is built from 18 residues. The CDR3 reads CASSFGSGGASGANVLTF. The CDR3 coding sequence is TGTGCCAGCAGCTTTGGAAGCGGGGGGGCCTCTGGGGCCAACGTCCTGACTTTC.

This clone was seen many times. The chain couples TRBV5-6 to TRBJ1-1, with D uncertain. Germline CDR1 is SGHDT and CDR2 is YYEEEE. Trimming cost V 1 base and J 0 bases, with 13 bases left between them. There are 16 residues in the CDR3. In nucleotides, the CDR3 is TGTGCCAGCAGCTTGACTGGTTTCGCAGTGAACACTGAAGCTTTCTTT. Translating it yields CASSLTGFAVNTEAFF.

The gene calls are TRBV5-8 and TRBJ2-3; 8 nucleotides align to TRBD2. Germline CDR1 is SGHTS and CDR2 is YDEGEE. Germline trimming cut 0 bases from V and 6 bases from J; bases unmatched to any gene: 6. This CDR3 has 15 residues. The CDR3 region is CASSLEGLGKDTQYF. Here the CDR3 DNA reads TGTGCCAGCAGCTTGGAGGGACTAGGGAAGGATACGCAGTATTTT.

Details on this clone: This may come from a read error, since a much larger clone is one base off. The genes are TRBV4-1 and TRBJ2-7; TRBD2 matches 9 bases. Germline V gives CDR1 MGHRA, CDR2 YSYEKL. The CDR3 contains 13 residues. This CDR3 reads CASSAGGSYDQYF. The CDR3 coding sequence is TGCGCCAGCAGCGCGGGGGGGTCCTACGATCAGTACTTC.

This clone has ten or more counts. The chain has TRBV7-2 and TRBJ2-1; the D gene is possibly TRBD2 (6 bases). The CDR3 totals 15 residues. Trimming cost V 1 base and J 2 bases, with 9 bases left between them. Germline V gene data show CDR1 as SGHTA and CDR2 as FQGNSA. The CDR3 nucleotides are TGTGCCAGCAGCTTAGAAGGGAGGCCCTACAATGAGCAGTTCTTC. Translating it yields CASSLEGRPYNEQFF.

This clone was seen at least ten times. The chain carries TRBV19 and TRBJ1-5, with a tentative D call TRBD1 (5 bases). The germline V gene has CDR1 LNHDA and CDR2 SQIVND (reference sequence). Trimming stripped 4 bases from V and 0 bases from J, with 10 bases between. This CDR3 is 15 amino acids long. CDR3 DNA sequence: TGTGCCAGTAGTACCCACACAGGTAGCAATCAGCCCCAGCATTTT. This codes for CASSTHTGSNQPQHF.

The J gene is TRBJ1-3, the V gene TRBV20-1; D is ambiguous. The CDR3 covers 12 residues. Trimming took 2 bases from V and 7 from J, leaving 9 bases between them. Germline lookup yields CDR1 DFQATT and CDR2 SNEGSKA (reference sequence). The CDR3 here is CSARYWVNTIYF. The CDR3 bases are TGCAGTGCTAGATATTGGGTTAACACCATATATTTT.

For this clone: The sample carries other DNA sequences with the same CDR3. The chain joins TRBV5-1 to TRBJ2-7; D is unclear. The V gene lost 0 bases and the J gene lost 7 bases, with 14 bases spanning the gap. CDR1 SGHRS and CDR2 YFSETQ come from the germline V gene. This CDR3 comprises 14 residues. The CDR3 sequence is CASSLGQDRYEQYF. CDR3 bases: TGCGCCAGCAGCTTGGGCCAGGACCGCTATGAGCAGTACTTC.

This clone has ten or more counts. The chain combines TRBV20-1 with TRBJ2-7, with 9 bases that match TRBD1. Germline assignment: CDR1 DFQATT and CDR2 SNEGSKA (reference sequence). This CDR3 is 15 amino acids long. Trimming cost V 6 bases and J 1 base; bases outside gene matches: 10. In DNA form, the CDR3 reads TGCAGTGCAGCCCGGACAGGGGTTTTGTCCTACGAGCAGTACTTC. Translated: CSAARTGVLSYEQYF.

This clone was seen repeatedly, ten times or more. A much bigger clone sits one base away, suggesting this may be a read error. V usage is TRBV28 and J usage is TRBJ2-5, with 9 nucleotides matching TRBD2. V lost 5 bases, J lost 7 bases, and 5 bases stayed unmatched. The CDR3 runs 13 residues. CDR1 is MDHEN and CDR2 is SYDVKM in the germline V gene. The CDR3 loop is CASSPSGAGTQYF. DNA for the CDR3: TGTGCCAGCAGTCCTAGCGGGGCGGGGACCCAGTACTTC. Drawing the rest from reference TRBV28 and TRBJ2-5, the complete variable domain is DVKVTQSSRYLVKRTGEKVFLECVQDMDHENMFWYRQDPGLGLRLIYFSYDVKMKEKGDIPEGYSVSREKKERFSLILESASTNQTSMYLCASSPSGAGTQYFGPGTRLLVL.

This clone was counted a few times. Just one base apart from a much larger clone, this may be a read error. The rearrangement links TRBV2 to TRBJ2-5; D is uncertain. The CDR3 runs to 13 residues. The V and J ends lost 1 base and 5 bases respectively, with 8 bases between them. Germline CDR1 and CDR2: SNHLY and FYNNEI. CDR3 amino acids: CASSEGNIETQYF. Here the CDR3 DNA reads TGTGCCAGCAGTGAAGGCAATATTGAGACCCAGTACTTC.

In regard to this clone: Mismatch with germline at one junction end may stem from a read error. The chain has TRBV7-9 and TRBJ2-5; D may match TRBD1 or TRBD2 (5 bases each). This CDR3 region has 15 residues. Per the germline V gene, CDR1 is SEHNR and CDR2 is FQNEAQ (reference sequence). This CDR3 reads CASSLAVTGWETHYF. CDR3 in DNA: TGTGCCAGCAGCTTAGCGGTCACAGGTTGGGAGACCCATTACTTC.

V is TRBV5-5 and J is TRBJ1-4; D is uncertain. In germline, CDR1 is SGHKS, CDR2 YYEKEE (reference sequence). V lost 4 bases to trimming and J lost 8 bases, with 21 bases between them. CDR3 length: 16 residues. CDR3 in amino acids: CASSPSFSHLGEKLFF. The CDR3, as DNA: TGTGCCAGCAGCCCATCTTTTTCCCACCTGGGAGAAAAACTGTTTTTT. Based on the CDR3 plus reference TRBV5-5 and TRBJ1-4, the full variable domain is DAGVTQSPTHLIKTRGQQVTLRCSPISGHKSVSWYQQVLGQGPQFIFQYYEKEERGRGNFPDRFSARQFPNYSSELNVNALLLGDSALYLCASSPSFSHLGEKLFFGSGTQLSVL.

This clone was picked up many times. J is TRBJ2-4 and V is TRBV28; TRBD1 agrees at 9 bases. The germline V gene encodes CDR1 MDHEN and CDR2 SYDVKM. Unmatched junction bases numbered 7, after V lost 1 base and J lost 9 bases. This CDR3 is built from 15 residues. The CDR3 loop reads CASSLLGQGDTIQYF. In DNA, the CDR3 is TGTGCCAGCAGTTTATTGGGACAGGGTGACACCATTCAGTACTTC.

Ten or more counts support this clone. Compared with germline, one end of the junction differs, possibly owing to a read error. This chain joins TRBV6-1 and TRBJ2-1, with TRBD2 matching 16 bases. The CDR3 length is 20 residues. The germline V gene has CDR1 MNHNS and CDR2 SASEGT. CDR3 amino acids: CASSGRGLAGGRSSYDEQFF. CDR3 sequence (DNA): TGTGCCAGCAGTGGACGGGGACTAGCGGGGGGGCGGTCCTCCTACGATGAGCAGTTCTTC.

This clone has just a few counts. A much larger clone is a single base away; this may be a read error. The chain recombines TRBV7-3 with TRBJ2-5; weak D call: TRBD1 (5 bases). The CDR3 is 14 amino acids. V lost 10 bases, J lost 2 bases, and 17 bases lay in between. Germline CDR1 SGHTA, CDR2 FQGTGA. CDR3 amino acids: CANRKTAGQETQYF. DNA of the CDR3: TGTGCCAACAGGAAGACAGCCGGACAAGAGACCCAGTACTTC.